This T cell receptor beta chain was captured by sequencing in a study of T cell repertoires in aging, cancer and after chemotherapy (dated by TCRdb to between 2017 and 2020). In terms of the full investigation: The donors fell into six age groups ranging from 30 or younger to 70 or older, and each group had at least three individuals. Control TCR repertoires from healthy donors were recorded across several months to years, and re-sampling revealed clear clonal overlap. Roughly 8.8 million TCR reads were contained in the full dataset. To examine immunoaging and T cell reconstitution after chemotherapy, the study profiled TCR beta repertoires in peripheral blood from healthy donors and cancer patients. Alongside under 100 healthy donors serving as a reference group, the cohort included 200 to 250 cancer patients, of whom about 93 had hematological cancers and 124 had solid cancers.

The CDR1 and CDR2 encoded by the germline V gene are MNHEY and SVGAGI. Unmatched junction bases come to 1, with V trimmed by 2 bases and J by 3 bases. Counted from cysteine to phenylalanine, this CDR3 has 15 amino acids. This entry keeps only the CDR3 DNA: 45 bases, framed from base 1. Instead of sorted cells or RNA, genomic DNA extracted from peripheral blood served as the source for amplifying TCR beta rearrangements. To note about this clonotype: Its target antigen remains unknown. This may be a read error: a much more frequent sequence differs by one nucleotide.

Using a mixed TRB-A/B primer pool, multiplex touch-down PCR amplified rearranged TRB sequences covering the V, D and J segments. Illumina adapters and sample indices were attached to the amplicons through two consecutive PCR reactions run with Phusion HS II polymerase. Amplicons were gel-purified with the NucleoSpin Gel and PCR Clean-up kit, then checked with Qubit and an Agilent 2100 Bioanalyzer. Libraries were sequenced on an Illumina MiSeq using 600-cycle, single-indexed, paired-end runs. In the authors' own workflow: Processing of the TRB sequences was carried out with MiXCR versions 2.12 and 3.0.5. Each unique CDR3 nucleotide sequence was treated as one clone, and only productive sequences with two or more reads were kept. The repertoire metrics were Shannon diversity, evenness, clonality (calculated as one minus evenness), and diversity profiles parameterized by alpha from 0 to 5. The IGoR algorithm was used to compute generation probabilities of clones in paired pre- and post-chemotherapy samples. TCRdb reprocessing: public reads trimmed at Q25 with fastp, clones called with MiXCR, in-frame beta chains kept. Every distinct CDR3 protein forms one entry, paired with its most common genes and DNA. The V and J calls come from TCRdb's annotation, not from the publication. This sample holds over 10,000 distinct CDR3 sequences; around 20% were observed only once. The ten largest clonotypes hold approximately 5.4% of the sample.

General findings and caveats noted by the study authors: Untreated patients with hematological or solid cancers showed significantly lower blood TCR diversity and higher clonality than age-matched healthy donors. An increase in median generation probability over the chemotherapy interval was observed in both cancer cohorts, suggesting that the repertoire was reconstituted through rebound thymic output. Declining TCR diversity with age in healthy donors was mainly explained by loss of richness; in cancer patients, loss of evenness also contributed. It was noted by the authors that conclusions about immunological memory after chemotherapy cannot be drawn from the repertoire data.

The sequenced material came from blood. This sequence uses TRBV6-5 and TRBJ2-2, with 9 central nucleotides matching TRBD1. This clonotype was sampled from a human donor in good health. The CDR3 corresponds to CASSYGDRDTGELFF. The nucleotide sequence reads TGTGCCAGCAGTTACGGGGACAGGGACACCGGGGAGCTGTTTTTT.